This T cell receptor beta chain stems from a study of cytomegalovirus exposure and HLA in healthy donors. PCR employed 60 Vbeta and 13 Jbeta primers. Assay: immunoSEQ multiplex PCR; the TCRdb copy retains only in-frame clones and omits some. The sample lists about 160,000 clones; about 71% were seen once. This clone was found a few times. V lost 2 bases and J 6 bases, leaving 16 bases between the germline ends. The germline gives CDR1 SGHTA, CDR2 FQGTGA. The CDR3 contains 15 residues. The sequence came from a woman aged 25 to 45 in good health and CMV-seronegative. The chain carries TRBV7-3 and TRBJ1-1; D unresolved. Input material: PBMCs. The CDR3 sequence is CASSLGGNLMAEAFF. The CDR3 DNA reads TGTGCCAGCAGCTTAGGAGGGAACCTTATGGCTGAAGCTTTCTTT.